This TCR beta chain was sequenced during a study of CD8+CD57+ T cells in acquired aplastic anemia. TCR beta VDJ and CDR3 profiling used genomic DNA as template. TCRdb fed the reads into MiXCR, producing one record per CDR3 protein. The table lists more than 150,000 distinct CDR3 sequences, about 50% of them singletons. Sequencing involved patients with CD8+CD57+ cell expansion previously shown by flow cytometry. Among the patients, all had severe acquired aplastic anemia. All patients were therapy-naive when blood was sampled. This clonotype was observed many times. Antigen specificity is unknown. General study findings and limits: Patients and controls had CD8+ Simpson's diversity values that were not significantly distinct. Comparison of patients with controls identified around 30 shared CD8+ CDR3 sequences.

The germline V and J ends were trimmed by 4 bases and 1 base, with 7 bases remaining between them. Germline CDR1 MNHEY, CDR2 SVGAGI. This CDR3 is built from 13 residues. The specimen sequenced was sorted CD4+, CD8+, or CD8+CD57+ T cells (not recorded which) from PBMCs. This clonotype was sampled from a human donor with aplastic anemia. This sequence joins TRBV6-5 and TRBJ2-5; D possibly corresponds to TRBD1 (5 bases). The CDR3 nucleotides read TGTGCCAGCAGTTCAGGGTTCCAAGAGACCCAGTACTTC. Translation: CASSSGFQETQYF.